A single sample is the source of the 15 T cell receptor beta chains below, sequenced in a study of patients and donors after allogeneic stem cell transplantation. One entry per CDR3 protein results from TCRdb running MiXCR on the RT-PCR reads. The sample lists approximately 170,000 distinct CDR3 sequences, roughly 24% occurring once. Sequenced sample: blood, either unsorted or a sorted T cell fraction (not recorded which). These receptors came from a human donor who was either an allogeneic HSCT recipient or a stem cell or donor lymphocyte infusion donor (not recorded which). It is not recorded whose cells these are; they may come from a transplant donor.

The CDR3 spells CASRYRGDANYGYTF. The CDR3 DNA reads TGTGCCAGCAGGTACAGGGGGGACGCTAACTATGGCTACACCTTC. J is TRBJ1-2 and V is TRBV2; 8 positions agree with TRBD1. Germline V gene data show CDR1 as SNHLY and CDR2 as FYNNEI. The V and J ends lost 6 bases and 0 bases, in that order; junction bases with no gene match: 6. CDR3 length: 15 amino acids.

V gene TRBV30 combines with J gene TRBJ2-7; 9 bases are shared with TRBD1. V lost 2 bases to trimming and J lost 6 bases; unmatched junction nucleotides: 11. There are 15 residues in the CDR3. Germline V gene lookup returns CDR1 GTSNPN and CDR2 SVGIG (reference sequence). CDR3 protein: CAWSLHSGQGIEQYF. CDR3 DNA: TGTGCCTGGAGTCTCCACTCCGGACAGGGGATCGAGCAGTACTTC.

V gene TRBV7-9 combines with J gene TRBJ1-1, with TRBD1 as a possible D gene (5 bases). The ends were cut back, 5 bases at V and 1 base at J, with 14 bases in the middle. There are 15 residues in the CDR3. Looked up from germline, CDR1 is SEHNR and CDR2 is FQNEAQ (reference sequence). The CDR3 is CASSPPWGPNTEAFF. For the CDR3, the DNA is TGTGCCAGCAGCCCCCCGTGGGGCCCGAACACTGAAGCTTTCTTT.

This clonotype was observed a handful of times. The CDR3 sequence: CSARDEQGRGYTF. For the CDR3, the DNA is TGCAGTGCTAGAGATGAACAGGGGAGGGGCTACACCTTC. The chain has TRBV20-1 and TRBJ1-2, with 7 bases that match TRBD1. This CDR3 region has 13 residues. Looked up from germline, CDR1 is DFQATT and CDR2 is SNEGSKA (reference sequence). J gave up 8 bases and V 0 bases, and 6 bases lay outside the gene matches.

The chain is built from TRBV7-9 and TRBJ2-5; possible D gene TRBD2, 6 bases. There are 16 residues in the CDR3. V was shortened by 5 bases and J by 2 bases, with 18 bases between the two germline ends. CDR1 is SEHNR and CDR2 is FQNEAQ in the germline V gene (reference sequence). The CDR3 nucleotides read TGTGCCAGCAGCCGATTCCGGGGGAGCCAGCAAGAGACCCAGTACTTC. This codes for CASSRFRGSQQETQYF.

The rearrangement uses TRBV12-3 or TRBV12-4 and TRBJ2-5; D gene ambiguous. V dropped 3 bases and J dropped 4 bases, with 9 bases sitting between them. The CDR3 has 13 amino acids. The CDR3 reads CASSFNGAETQYF. DNA of the CDR3: TGTGCCAGCAGTTTCAACGGAGCAGAGACCCAGTACTTC.

This clonotype was seen a few times. The V and J genes are TRBV24-1 and TRBJ1-1, with a weak D call TRBD1 (5 bases). The germline V gene has CDR1 KGHDR and CDR2 SFDVKD. This CDR3 has 12 amino acids. Trimming removed 7 bases at V and 2 bases at J, with 7 bases between. Here the CDR3 reads CATRGLNTEAFF. The CDR3 DNA is TGTGCCACCAGGGGGCTAAACACTGAAGCTTTCTTT.

This sequence joins TRBV6-6 and TRBJ2-7, with TRBD1 as a possible D gene (6 bases). V was shortened by 0 bases and J by 4 bases, with 13 bases between the two germline ends. The CDR3 is 15 residues long. Germline values: CDR1 MNHNY, CDR2 SVGAGI (reference sequence). CDR3 coding DNA: TGTGCCAGCAGTTACTCAAGGACAGACCAATACGAGCAGTACTTC. Protein sequence: CASSYSRTDQYEQYF.

This clonotype was detected a few times. The chain joins TRBV20-1 to TRBJ2-7; weak D call: TRBD2 (5 bases). The CDR3 spans 15 residues. Germline assignment: CDR1 DFQATT and CDR2 SNEGSKA (reference sequence). Trimming removed 1 base from V and 2 bases from J, with 15 bases in between. CDR3 nucleotide sequence: TGCAGTGCTAGAGCATTAAGGCAGACTACCTACGAGCAGTACTTC. Amino acid sequence: CSARALRQTTYEQYF.

The chain combines TRBV7-9 with TRBJ1-6; TRBD1 aligns across 8 bases. Germline CDR1 and CDR2: SEHNR and FQNEAQ (reference sequence). The CDR3 totals 16 residues. J lost 6 bases, V lost 3 bases, and 7 bases had no gene match. CDR3 residues: CASSFPGQGLNSPLHF. The CDR3 coding sequence is TGTGCCAGCAGCTTCCCCGGACAGGGCCTTAATTCACCCCTCCACTTT. The variable domain in full, completed from reference TRBV7-9 and TRBJ1-6, reads DTGVSQNPRHKITKRGQNVTFRCDPISEHNRLYWYRQTLGQGPEFLTYFQNEAQLEKSRLLSDRFSAERPKGSFSTLEIQRTEQGDSAMYLCASSFPGQGLNSPLHFGNGTRLTVT.

The rearrangement uses TRBV12-5 and TRBJ2-1; D gene ambiguous. The germline V gene encodes CDR1 LGHNT and CDR2 FRNRAP. The CDR3 loop spans 15 amino acids. Trimming stripped 2 bases from V and 8 bases from J, with 16 bases between. The CDR3 DNA reads TGTGCTAGTGGTTTGTGGGCAGTTGGGTACCATGAGCAGTTCTTC. Translation gives CASGLWAVGYHEQFF. Based on the CDR3 plus reference TRBV12-5 and TRBJ2-1, the full variable domain is DARVTQTPRHKVTEMGQEVTMRCQPILGHNTVFWYRQTMMQGLELLAYFRNRAPLDDSGMPKDRFSAEMPDATLATLKIQPSEPRDSAVYFCASGLWAVGYHEQFFGPGTRLTVL.

This clonotype was observed a few times. V and J are TRBV29-1 and TRBJ1-4; maybe TRBD1 (5 bases). V lost 7 bases and J lost 0, with 9 bases in between. Germline CDR1 is SQVTM and CDR2 is ANQGSEA. This CDR3 has 13 residues. CDR3 residues: CSAKTATNEKLFF. In DNA, the CDR3 is TGCAGCGCTAAGACAGCAACTAATGAAAAACTGTTTTTT. The complete variable domain, with remaining parts taken from reference TRBV29-1 and TRBJ1-4, reads SAVISQKPSRDICQRGTSLTIQCQVDSQVTMMFWYRQQPGQSLTLIATANQGSEATYESGFVIDKFPISRPNLTFSTLTVSNMSPEDSSIYLCSAKTATNEKLFFGSGTQLSVL.

At least ten counts were recorded for this clonotype. This chain links TRBV7-9 with TRBJ1-2; D unresolved. Deletions cut 1 base from V and 4 bases from J, with 16 bases between. Germline lookup yields CDR1 SEHNR and CDR2 FQNEAQ (reference sequence). CDR3 length: 16 residues. The chain's CDR3 is CASSLGAASPSYGYTF. CDR3 sequence (DNA): TGTGCCAGCAGCTTAGGAGCCGCGTCCCCTTCCTATGGCTACACCTTC.

This clonotype was observed a handful of times. The chain employs TRBV6-5 and TRBJ2-5, with D perhaps matching TRBD2 (5 bases). This CDR3 comprises 15 residues. CDR1 is MNHEY and CDR2 is SVGAGI in the germline V gene. V lost 0 bases and J 5 bases, leaving 13 bases between the germline ends. Here the CDR3 DNA reads TGTGCCAGCAGTTACTCGGAAGGAGGCTGGGAGACCCAGTACTTC. As protein: CASSYSEGGWETQYF.

There are a few counts of this clonotype. The chain links TRBV20-1 to TRBJ2-3; unclear D gene. Germline V gives CDR1 DFQATT, CDR2 SNEGSKA (reference sequence). V lost 5 bases and J 0 bases, leaving 9 bases between the germline ends. The CDR3 consists of 13 residues. CDR3 bases: TGCAGTGCTTACAGCACTAGCACAGATACGCAGTATTTT. Protein sequence: CSAYSTSTDTQYF.